The rows below give T cell receptor beta chains drawn from one sample of a study of T cell responses to AZD1222 COVID-19 vaccine. Some clones are missing from TCRdb's copy, which holds only in-frame ones; the method was immunoSEQ multiplex PCR. Among a few hundred thousand clones listed, 85% to 95% were seen once. The specimen was peripheral blood, collected on day 0 of AZD1222 vaccination. These receptors originate from an adult in good health. Both conserved end residues are part of each CDR3. The order of the fields is V gene, J gene, clone size, D gene, CDR3 DNA, CDR3 protein. The D gene is left open where the match is weak. Clone size is shown for a subset of rows, as once, few, many or a class of expanded clone.

TRBV7-3	TRBJ2-2	-	-	TGTGCCAGCAGCCCAGGGACCACGAACACCGGGGAGCTGTTTTTT	CASSPGTTNTGELFF
TRBV6-5	TRBJ1-1	once	TRBD1	TGTGCCAGCAGTTACGGCAGGGGGAGAACTGAAGCTTTCTTT	CASSYGRGRTEAFF
TRBV13	TRBJ2-1	-	TRBD2	TGTGCCAGCAGCCCCTTGGGACTAGCGGGATGGAATGAGCAGTTCTTC	CASSPLGLAGWNEQFF
TRBV4-1	TRBJ2-3	-	-	TGCGCCAGCAGCCAAGGACTCATAAGCACAGATACGCAGTATTTT	CASSQGLISTDTQYF
TRBV5-1	TRBJ2-7	-	TRBD2	TGCGCCAGCAGCCCCAATAGCGGGGGTGCCTACGAGCAGTACTTC	CASSPNSGGAYEQYF
TRBV6-5	TRBJ1-5	few	-	TGTGCCAGCAGCTTAATAAGTAGCAATCAGCCCCAGCATTTT	CASSLISSNQPQHF
TRBV3-1/TRBV3-2	TRBJ2-3	-	-	TGTGCCAGCAGTGCTTCTCCGAGCGCGAGCACAGATACGCAGTATTTT	CASSASPSASTDTQYF
TRBV6-5	TRBJ2-2	few	-	TGTGCCAGCAGTTACGGGACGTCCGGCGGGGAGCTGTTTTTT	CASSYGTSGGELFF
TRBV5-5	TRBJ2-2	once	-	TGTGCCAGCAGCTTGCCCGGACGGGACAAGCTGTTTTTT	CASSLPGRDKLFF
TRBV7-3	TRBJ2-7	-	TRBD1	TGTGCCAGCAGCTTAATGGGGACAGGGTTTCATGAGCAGTACTTC	CASSLMGTGFHEQYF
TRBV19	TRBJ2-3	-	TRBD2	TGTGCCAGTAGTATGGGGCTAGCGGGAAGGAAAGATACGCAGTATTTT	CASSMGLAGRKDTQYF
TRBV5-5	TRBJ1-5	-	-	TGTGCCAGCAGCTTGGTGGGGCACGGTCAGCCCCAGCATTTT	CASSLVGHGQPQHF
TRBV7-2	TRBJ2-3	-	-	TGTGCCAGCAGCTTAAAAGCGGACGGGGCAGATACGCAGTATTTT	CASSLKADGADTQYF
TRBV2	TRBJ1-2	-	TRBD1	TGTGCCAGCAGAGGGGACAGGGGCGAGAGCTATGGCTACACCTTC	CASRGDRGESYGYTF
TRBV5-1	TRBJ2-3	once	TRBD2	TGCGCCAGCAGCCCCGGCCCTAGCGGGATTTCAGATACGCAGTATTTT	CASSPGPSGISDTQYF
TRBV28	TRBJ2-2	-	-	TGTGCCAGCAGTTTTGGGTGGAACACCGGGGAGCTGTTTTTT	CASSFGWNTGELFF
TRBV5-1	TRBJ1-1	once	-	TGCGCCAGCAGCTTCGGACCGGGGCAGGAAGCTTTCTTT	CASSFGPGQEAFF
TRBV4-1	TRBJ2-4	-	TRBD2	TGCGCCAGCAGCCCGTACGGGAGGGAGAACATTCAGTACTTC	CASSPYGRENIQYF
TRBV3-1/TRBV3-2	TRBJ2-7	-	-	TGTGCCAGCAGCCAAGGGTCGCGTTCCTACGAGCAGTACTTC	CASSQGSRSYEQYF
TRBV4-1	TRBJ1-1	once	TRBD1	TGCGCCAGCAGCCCCAGGGACAGGCCCTCGGGGGCTTTCTTT	CASSPRDRPSGAFF
TRBV28	TRBJ1-2	-	TRBD1	TGTGCCAGCAGTTTCCCTCTTATGGGGACAGGGGGCAACGACTATGGCTACACCTTC	CASSFPLMGTGGNDYGYTF
TRBV5-1	TRBJ2-2	-	-	TGCGCCAGCAGCCGGGACGACCTAGCGCTGAACACCGGGGAGCTGTTTTTT	CASSRDDLALNTGELFF
TRBV19	TRBJ1-4	-	-	TGTGCCAGTAGTACCCAGGGAAGGGGCTTGAATGAAAAACTGTTTTTT	CASSTQGRGLNEKLFF